This T cell receptor (beta chain) was identified in a study of identifying expanded T cells in peripheral blood. During the collection period, no donor immune events like infections were recorded. Trimming removed 1 base from V and 0 bases from J, with 13 bases in between. From germline, CDR1 is SEHNR and CDR2 FQNEAQ (reference sequence). The length of the CDR3 is 16 residues. Study-level findings and limits: Variance in clone template counts between approximately two-week samples significantly increased with total template count across all healthy donors. Over approximately two and four weeks, about 17 and 20 clones changed, versus approximately 1.2 between replicates.

Using immunoSEQ multiplex PCR, the repertoire was profiled, and TCRdb retains in-frame clones only, with some absent. The repertoire consists of about 130,000 clones, with 80% to 90% occurring once and the leading ten covering 8% to 9%. For this clone: Its antigen is not identified.

This TCR was recovered from a person aged 18-70 years in good health. The gene calls are TRBV7-9 and TRBJ2-7; D possibly corresponds to TRBD2 (6 bases). The specimen sequenced was blood. CDR3 nucleotides: TGTGCCAGCAGCTTAGAAACGGGACTCCTCTCCTACGAGCAGTACTTC. Its translation: CASSLETGLLSYEQYF.